Below, one T cell receptor (beta chain) is given with its context. Only in-frame clones appear in the TCRdb table, and some are missing; sequencing was by immunoSEQ multiplex PCR. Of nearly 70,000 clones listed, about 90% were seen once; the top ten hold 1.1% to 1.5%. These data originate in a study of T cell changes during pregnancy in multiple sclerosis. The source of this sequence is a female donor in good health, enrolled as a control in a pregnancy study. The specimen was peripheral blood, collected in the second trimester of pregnancy.

The CDR3 DNA follows: TGTGCCAGCAGTTATCACCGGAACAGCCCCGGTGGGACAGGTTATCGCGGCTACGAGCAGTACTTC. It specifies CASSYHRNSPGGTGYRGYEQYF. The V call is TRBV28, the J call TRBJ2-7; TRBD1 matches at 8 bases. The CDR3 sequence is 22 residues long. The ends lost 4 bases at V and 3 bases at J; junction bases unmatched: 29. Per the germline V gene, CDR1 is MDHEN and CDR2 is SYDVKM.